Shown below are 27 T cell receptor beta chains from a single sample sequenced in a study of shared clonotypes between healthy human individuals. Naive CD8 cells lacked CD45RO, underwent positive selection for CCR7 and left out terminally differentiated effector memory CD45RA+ cells. Assay: immunoSEQ multiplex PCR; the TCRdb copy retains only in-frame clones and omits some. The repertoire holds millions of clones, roughly 95% seen once, with roughly 1% in the top ten. The specimen sequenced was naive CD8+ T cells sorted from blood. Every receptor here comes from a man between 18 and 29 years old in good health.

The chain is built from TRBV30 and TRBJ1-6; TRBD1 matches at 9 bases. Trimming cost V 2 bases and J 11 bases; bases outside gene matches: 7. The CDR3 covers 14 residues. CDR1 is GTSNPN, CDR2 SVGIG, per germline (reference sequence). CDR3 sequence reads: CAWSTGQGFPPLHF. The CDR3 coding sequence is TGTGCCTGGAGTACTGGACAGGGGTTTCCACCCCTCCACTTT.

Of note for this clone: The same CDR3 arises from other DNA sequences in this sample as well. The chain carries TRBV4-3 and TRBJ2-1, with 12 bases fitting TRBD2. The junction had 4 bases not matched to a gene; V was cut back by 6 bases and J by 4 bases. The CDR3 has 15 amino acids. Looked up from germline, CDR1 is LGHNA and CDR2 is YSLEER. CDR3 sequence (DNA): TGCGCCAGCAGTCCCGGACTAGCGGGGTACAATGAGCAGTTCTTC. Residues: CASSPGLAGYNEQFF.

The gene calls are TRBV5-1 and TRBJ2-7; TRBD1 agrees at 7 bases. The germline CDR1 and CDR2 sequences are SGHRS and YFSETQ. CDR3 length: 12 amino acids. V lost 7 bases and J lost 3; bases outside the gene matches: 4. CDR3 region: CASLGQDYEQYF. The CDR3 DNA follows: TGCGCCAGCTTAGGACAGGACTACGAGCAGTACTTC.

The chain employs TRBV11-3 and TRBJ2-7; D gene unclear. The germline CDR1 and CDR2 sequences are SGHNT and YENEEA. The ends were cut back, 1 base at V and 6 bases at J, with 7 bases in the middle. The CDR3 totals 12 residues. CDR3 residues: CASSLGLGEQYF. DNA of the CDR3: TGTGCCAGCAGCTTAGGCTTGGGCGAGCAGTACTTC.

CDR3 nucleotide sequence: TGTGCCAGCAGCGTAGGGTCTAGCGGGAGCTCCTACAATGAGCAGTTCTTC. Translating it yields CASSVGSSGSSYNEQFF. The chain combines TRBV9 with TRBJ2-1; the match to TRBD2 covers 10 bases. The CDR3 runs to 17 residues. V lost 0 bases to trimming and J lost 0 bases; unmatched junction nucleotides: 3. Per germline, CDR1 SGDLS and CDR2 YYNGEE.

The V and J genes are TRBV10-1 and TRBJ2-2; D is perhaps TRBD1 (6 bases). Germline values: CDR1 WNHNN, CDR2 SYGVQD (reference sequence). This CDR3 is 14 amino acids long. Trimming cost V 6 bases and J 0 bases, with 8 bases left between them. Written as DNA, the CDR3 is TGCGCCAGCAGGACAGGTCCGAACACCGGGGAGCTGTTTTTT. It encodes CASRTGPNTGELFF.

This sequence joins TRBV27 and TRBJ1-1; a possible D gene is TRBD1 (5 bases). The ends were cut back, 10 bases at V and 1 base at J, with 16 bases in the middle. CDR1 MNHEY and CDR2 SMNVEV come from the germline V gene (reference sequence). The CDR3 length is 14 residues. The CDR3 DNA sequence: TGTGCCACCCCGCCCGGGGGAGGGAACACTGAAGCTTTCTTT. Translated: CATPPGGGNTEAFF.

The J gene is TRBJ2-7, the V gene TRBV7-6; D not certain. The V gene lost 5 bases and the J gene lost 6 bases, with 14 bases spanning the gap. Germline values: CDR1 SGHVS, CDR2 FNYEAQ. The CDR3 covers 13 residues. The chain's CDR3 is CASSQGPAAEQYF. The CDR3 DNA reads TGTGCCAGCAGCCAAGGGCCGGCGGCCGAGCAGTACTTC. The variable domain in full, with the rest retrieved from reference TRBV7-6 and TRBJ2-7, is GAGVSQSPRYKVTKRGQDVALRCDPISGHVSLYWYRQALGQGPEFLTYFNYEAQQDKSGLPNDRFSAERPEGSISTLTIQRTEQRDSAMYRCASSQGPAAEQYFGPGTRLTVT.

The chain uses TRBV6-5 and TRBJ1-5; 7 positions match TRBD1. The CDR3 sequence is 13 residues long. Germline assignment: CDR1 MNHEY and CDR2 SVGAGI. V shed 6 bases and J 6 bases; nucleotides not matched to a gene: 5. The CDR3 bases are TGTGCCAGCAGCCAGGGGGTCGGTCAGCCCCAGCATTTT. This translates into CASSQGVGQPQHF.

The chain combines TRBV6-5 with TRBJ2-3; 10 nucleotides align to TRBD1. The CDR3 length is 15 residues. Trimming at V came to 4 bases and at J to 4 bases, leaving 5 bases not matched to a gene. From germline, CDR1 is MNHEY and CDR2 SVGAGI. The CDR3 DNA sequence: TGTGCCAGCAGTTCCCTGGACAGGGGGGCAGATACGCAGTATTTT. Residues: CASSSLDRGADTQYF.

The gene calls are TRBV27 and TRBJ2-5; 10 bases agree with TRBD2. J gave up 1 base and V 2 bases, and 7 bases lay outside the gene matches. The CDR3 totals 17 residues. In germline, CDR1 is MNHEY, CDR2 SMNVEV (reference sequence). For the CDR3, the DNA is TGTGCCAGCAGTTTAATCTGGCTAGCGGGGGTCCAAGAGACCCAGTACTTC. Its translation is CASSLIWLAGVQETQYF.

The chain joins TRBV11-2 to TRBJ1-6; no reliable D call. The CDR3 sequence is 15 residues long. Trimming took off 2 bases at V and 9 bases at J, with 14 bases between the two ends. The V gene's germline CDR1 is SGHAT and CDR2 FQNNGV. In DNA form, the CDR3 reads TGTGCCAGCAGCTTATTTGAAGCAGGCCGTTCACCCCTCCACTTT. Protein product: CASSLFEAGRSPLHF. The full variable domain, its missing parts supplied by reference TRBV11-2 and TRBJ1-6, is EAGVAQSPRYKIIEKRQSVAFWCNPISGHATLYWYQQILGQGPKLLIQFQNNGVVDDSQLPKDRFSAERLKGVDSTLKIQPAKLEDSAVYLCASSLFEAGRSPLHFGNGTRLTVT.

The CDR3 sequence is CASETERNSPLHF. The CDR3 DNA reads TGTGCCAGCGAGACAGAGCGTAATTCACCCCTCCACTTT. The V and J genes are TRBV6-1 and TRBJ1-6; possibly TRBD1 for D (5 bases). The V and J ends lost 8 bases and 6 bases respectively, with 11 bases between them. The CDR3 is 13 residues long. Germline V lookup: CDR1 MNHNS, CDR2 SASEGT.

The V call is TRBV7-9, the J call TRBJ2-2; 7 positions agree with TRBD1. The CDR3 length is 17 residues. Germline trimming cut 1 base from V and 4 bases from J; bases unmatched to any gene: 9. Germline V gene lookup returns CDR1 SEHNR and CDR2 FQNEAQ (reference sequence). This CDR3 is CASSLGPDRESTGELFF. CDR3 coding DNA: TGTGCCAGCAGCTTAGGGCCAGACAGGGAGAGCACCGGGGAGCTGTTTTTT.

This chain connects TRBV11-2 to TRBJ2-3; no definite D call. V lost 5 bases and J 12 bases, leaving 21 bases between the germline ends. The CDR3 extends over 14 amino acids. CDR1 is SGHAT, CDR2 FQNNGV, per germline. The DNA of the CDR3 is TGTGCCAGCAGCCCTACTACTCTCCCCCCATCTCAGTATTTT. Translating it yields CASSPTTLPPSQYF.

This clone was counted a single time. V gene TRBV27 combines with J gene TRBJ2-7, with a possible D match to TRBD1 (5 bases). This CDR3 contains 14 residues. In germline, CDR1 is MNHEY, CDR2 SMNVEV (reference sequence). The germline V and J ends were trimmed by 8 bases and 3 bases, with 17 bases remaining between them. CDR3 residues: CASRTGREGYEQYF. DNA for the CDR3: TGTGCCAGCCGTACCGGCAGGGAAGGCTACGAGCAGTACTTC.

The CDR3: CASSLNGFEQYF. The DNA for the CDR3 is TGTGCCAGCAGCTTAAATGGGTTTGAGCAGTACTTC. The chain is built from TRBV7-2 and TRBJ2-7; unclear D gene. The CDR3 has 12 residues. The V and J ends lost 2 bases and 7 bases respectively, with 9 bases between them. Per germline, CDR1 SGHTA and CDR2 FQGNSA.

The rearrangement uses TRBV4-1 and TRBJ1-1; D is undetermined. The germline V and J ends were trimmed by 0 bases and 5 bases, with 10 bases remaining between them. CDR1 MGHRA and CDR2 YSYEKL come from the germline V gene. This CDR3 has 14 residues. The CDR3 DNA follows: TGCGCCAGCAGCCAAGAGGCGACCAGGACTGAAGCTTTCTTT. Protein sequence: CASSQEATRTEAFF.

The chain uses TRBV7-2 and TRBJ2-2; possible D gene TRBD2, 6 bases. The CDR3 consists of 16 residues. Germline-derived CDR1 and CDR2 are SGHTA and FQGNSA. Trimming cost V 5 bases and J 4 bases, with 17 bases left between them. CDR3 amino acids: CASSLRRGSSTGELFF. CDR3 in DNA: TGTGCCAGCAGCCTTCGACGGGGGAGTAGCACCGGGGAGCTGTTTTTT.

This chain links TRBV4-1 with TRBJ2-7, with D uncertain. Germline values: CDR1 MGHRA, CDR2 YSYEKL. The CDR3 is made up of 15 amino acids. Trimming cost V 1 base and J 4 bases, with 14 bases left between them. CDR3 bases: TGCGCCAGCAGCCAAGGGCCCGAGGTTGCGTACGAGCAGTACTTC. It translates to CASSQGPEVAYEQYF.

This clone was seen only once. The sample has other DNA sequences that encode this CDR3 too. The V call is TRBV4-1, the J call TRBJ2-2; D is ambiguous. V lost 4 bases and J lost 5, with 5 bases in between. The CDR3 loop spans 12 amino acids. Germline values: CDR1 MGHRA, CDR2 YSYEKL. The CDR3 loop reads CASSRATGELFF. CDR3 DNA: TGCGCCAGCAGCCGGGCGACCGGGGAGCTGTTTTTT.

The count of this clone is one. This chain joins TRBV5-1 and TRBJ2-2; D could derive from TRBD1 or TRBD2 (5 bases each). The length of the CDR3 is 17 residues. CDR1 is SGHRS, CDR2 YFSETQ, per germline. V lost 1 base and J lost 2, with 15 bases in between. The CDR3 is CASSLHRDGINTGELFF. Written as DNA, the CDR3 is TGCGCCAGCAGCTTGCACCGGGACGGGATTAACACCGGGGAGCTGTTTTTT.

This chain uses TRBV11-3 with TRBJ2-7; possible D gene TRBD2, 5 bases. The CDR3 is made up of 12 amino acids. CDR1 is SGHNT, CDR2 YENEEA, per germline. Trimming removed 1 base from V and 7 bases from J, with 8 bases in between. CDR3 residues: CASSLGSGEQYF. Written as DNA, the CDR3 is TGTGCCAGCAGCTTAGGATCGGGGGAGCAGTACTTC.

This chain connects TRBV5-1 to TRBJ1-2; 9 nucleotides match TRBD1. Germline loops: CDR1 SGHRS, CDR2 YFSETQ. This CDR3 is built from 18 residues. The junction had 15 bases not matched to a gene; V was cut back by 3 bases and J by 3 bases. The CDR3 nucleotides read TGCGCCAGCAGCTCGCCATCCGGGACAGGGCTTACCTACTATGGCTACACCTTC. This sequence encodes CASSSPSGTGLTYYGYTF.

This chain connects TRBV18 to TRBJ2-1, with TRBD2 matching over 14 bases. V lost 6 bases and J lost 4; bases outside the gene matches: 2. Per the germline V gene, CDR1 is KGHSH and CDR2 is LQKENI. This CDR3 spans 15 amino acids. The CDR3 DNA sequence: TGTGCCAGCTCGACTAGCGGGGGGGATTACAATGAGCAGTTCTTC. Its protein product is CASSTSGGDYNEQFF.

This chain links TRBV4-1 with TRBJ2-5; TRBD2 aligns across 8 bases. V shed 0 bases and J 4 bases; nucleotides not matched to a gene: 4. CDR3 size: 15 residues. Germline lookup yields CDR1 MGHRA and CDR2 YSYEKL. CDR3 nucleotides: TGCGCCAGCAGCCAAGAGCCAGCGGGGGTAGAGACCCAGTACTTC. This codes for CASSQEPAGVETQYF.

The J gene is TRBJ1-2, the V gene TRBV29-1, with TRBD1 as a possible D gene (6 bases). The CDR3 sequence is 15 residues long. Germline assignment: CDR1 SQVTM and CDR2 ANQGSEA. V lost 5 bases to trimming and J lost 4 bases, with 20 bases between them. The CDR3 DNA reads TGCAGCGTTCCCCACGAAGGGGGGATTGTCTATGGCTACACCTTC. Translated: CSVPHEGGIVYGYTF.